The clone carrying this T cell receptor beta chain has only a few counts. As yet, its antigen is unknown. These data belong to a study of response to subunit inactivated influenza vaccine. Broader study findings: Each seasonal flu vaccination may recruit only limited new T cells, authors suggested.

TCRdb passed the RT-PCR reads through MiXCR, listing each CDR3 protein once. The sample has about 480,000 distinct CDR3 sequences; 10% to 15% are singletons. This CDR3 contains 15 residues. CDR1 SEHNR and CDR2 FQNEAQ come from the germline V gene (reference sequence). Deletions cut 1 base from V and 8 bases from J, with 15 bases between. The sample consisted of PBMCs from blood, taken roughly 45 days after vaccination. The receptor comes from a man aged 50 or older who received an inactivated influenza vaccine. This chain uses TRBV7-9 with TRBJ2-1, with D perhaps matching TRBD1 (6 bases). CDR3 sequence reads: CASSLDFQGTHEQFF. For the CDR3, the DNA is TGTGCCAGCAGCTTAGATTTCCAGGGGACCCATGAGCAGTTCTTC.